This T cell receptor beta chain was identified in a study of cytomegalovirus exposure and HLA in healthy donors. The germline CDR1 and CDR2 sequences are SNHLY and FYNNEI. This CDR3 contains 15 residues. The junction had 6 bases not matched to a gene; V was cut back by 6 bases and J by 2 bases. Study-wide points: Reports showed the classifier diagnosing cytomegalovirus status with high specificity and sensitivity. Later, an analysis found that TCR clusters from the first cohort tended to co-occur in the 110 or so validation repertoires.

This clone appeared once. Its target is not known. Produced via immunoSEQ multiplex PCR; TCRdb's table is partial and in-frame only. Among about 160,000 clones listed, approximately 86% were seen once. The chain employs TRBV2 and TRBJ2-2; 7 nucleotides align to TRBD1. This receptor was obtained from a woman under 30 in good health and CMV-seronegative. What was sequenced was PBMCs. CDR3 nucleotide sequence: TGTGCCAGCAGGTCCGGGACAGCAAACACCGGGGAGCTGTTTTTT. This gives the protein CASRSGTANTGELFF.